A single sample gave rise to the 16 T cell receptor beta chains below, sequenced in a study of radiation and T cells in renal cell carcinoma (dated by TCRdb to the early 2020s). The method behind the library was the immunoSEQ multiplex PCR assay. TCRdb took over this immuneACCESS table, retaining in-frame rearrangements with V and J assigned. Such tables are incomplete; in checked studies, under half of the missing clones stem from an unresolved V gene, and the remainder is unexplained. The sample data list about 49,000 clones, and 83% of these were observed just once. 25% to 35% of the sample is in the top ten clones. The sample's time point label, decoded: baseline pretreatment blood. Explained via the paper, the treatment or condition label denotes: 15 Gy SBRT to primary tumor, nephrectomy 4 weeks later. Sample: blood, taken from a patient whose treatment included radiotherapy and nephrectomy. Receptor source: a woman aged 70-85 years with renal cell carcinoma.

This clone was seen only once. V gene TRBV7-9 combines with J gene TRBJ1-3; D gene uncertain. V lost 6 bases and J lost 2, with 11 bases in between. The CDR3 length is 14 residues. Germline lookup yields CDR1 SEHNR and CDR2 FQNEAQ (reference sequence). The CDR3 spells CASSNGVTGNTIYF. CDR3 DNA: TGTGCCAGCAGTAACGGGGTAACTGGAAACACCATATATTTT.

This chain uses TRBV7-2 with TRBJ2-7; the match to TRBD2 covers 7 bases. Unmatched junction bases numbered 5, after V lost 5 bases and J lost 4 bases. This CDR3 comprises 13 residues. Germline CDR1 is SGHTA and CDR2 is FQGNSA. This CDR3 reads CASSLGGGYEQYF. The CDR3 nucleotides read TGTGCCAGCAGCCTCGGCGGGGGTTACGAGCAGTACTTC.

The V and J genes are TRBV18 and TRBJ2-3; D uncertain. Germline CDR1 KGHSH, CDR2 LQKENI. V was trimmed by 3 bases and J by 0 bases, leaving 13 bases between them. This CDR3 spans 16 amino acids. The CDR3 loop is CASSPSQSASTDTQYF. For the CDR3, the DNA is TGTGCCAGCTCACCGAGTCAGTCAGCAAGCACAGATACGCAGTATTTT.

This chain connects TRBV7-8 to TRBJ2-7; D is undetermined. V lost 1 base, J lost 4 bases, and 8 bases lay in between. CDR1 SGHVS and CDR2 FQNEAQ come from the germline V gene. This CDR3 comprises 13 residues. The CDR3 nucleotides are TGTGCCAGCAGCTTAGGCCTGGATTACGAGCAGTACTTC. This codes for CASSLGLDYEQYF.

The chain combines TRBV29-1 with TRBJ1-1, with 10 bases identical to TRBD1. CDR1 SQVTM and CDR2 ANQGSEA come from the germline V gene. Trimming removed 2 bases from V and 5 bases from J; junction bases left unmatched: 5. This CDR3 has 14 amino acids. In nucleotides, the CDR3 is TGCAGCGTTGAACTGACAGGGGGCGAGACTGAAGCTTTCTTT. It specifies CSVELTGGETEAFF.

The chain carries TRBV30 and TRBJ2-2, with D uncertain. Trimming removed 8 bases from V and 6 bases from J, with 10 bases in between. The germline gives CDR1 GTSNPN, CDR2 SVGIG (reference sequence). The CDR3 is 11 amino acids. In DNA form, the CDR3 reads TGTGCCGCCCCCCGCCCCGGGGAGCTGTTTTTT. This codes for CAAPRPGELFF.

The chain recombines TRBV11-2 with TRBJ1-1; D unresolved. The CDR3 extends over 15 amino acids. Looked up from germline, CDR1 is SGHAT and CDR2 is FQNNGV. The V and J ends lost 0 bases and 3 bases respectively, with 11 bases between them. The CDR3 DNA reads TGTGCCAGCAGCTTAGAGGAATCAGGATACACTGAAGCTTTCTTT. Translated: CASSLEESGYTEAFF.

The chain is built from TRBV29-1 and TRBJ2-1, with TRBD1 matching over 9 bases. V shed 3 bases and J 9 bases; nucleotides not matched to a gene: 6. CDR3 length: 13 amino acids. Germline values: CDR1 SQVTM, CDR2 ANQGSEA. CDR3 DNA: TGCAGCGTTGATGGGACAGGGAAGGGTGAGCAGTTCTTC. This translates into CSVDGTGKGEQFF.

The V call is TRBV7-2, the J call TRBJ1-2; D not certain. Germline lookup yields CDR1 SGHTA and CDR2 FQGNSA. The V end was cut by 5 bases, the J end by 2 bases, with 9 bases between. There are 13 residues in the CDR3. CDR3 amino acids: CASSVGANYGYTF. The DNA of the CDR3 is TGTGCCAGCAGCGTCGGAGCAAACTATGGCTACACCTTC.

V and J are TRBV6-4 and TRBJ2-3, with D tentatively TRBD2 (5 bases). The CDR3 loop spans 13 amino acids. Trimming left V 3 bases short and J 1 base short, with 5 bases between. Per the germline V gene, CDR1 is MRHNA and CDR2 is SNTAGT. CDR3 bases: TGTGCCAGCAGTGAGCGGGGCACAGATACGCAGTATTTT. It specifies CASSERGTDTQYF.

This chain links TRBV19 with TRBJ1-2; the D is unclear. The CDR3 length is 13 residues. Trimming cost V 5 bases and J 3 bases, with 10 bases left between them. Looked up from germline, CDR1 is LNHDA and CDR2 is SQIVND (reference sequence). The CDR3 DNA reads TGTGCCAGTAGTCAACCCATAGACTATGGCTACACCTTC. It translates to CASSQPIDYGYTF.

This clone is medium-sized within its sample. CDR3 loop: CASSQDHAGTEAFF. CDR3 DNA sequence: TGTGCCAGCAGCCAAGATCACGCGGGAACTGAAGCTTTCTTT. The chain has TRBV14 and TRBJ1-1; D gene uncertain. Germline V gene data show CDR1 as SGHDN and CDR2 as FVKESK. V was clipped by 0 bases and J by 5 bases, with 10 bases between them. The CDR3 sequence is 14 residues long.

This chain uses TRBV7-3 with TRBJ2-7; TRBD1 matches at 7 bases. Germline V gives CDR1 SGHTA, CDR2 FQGTGA. The CDR3 contains 13 residues. J lost 6 bases, V lost 2 bases, and 4 bases had no gene match. The CDR3 coding sequence is TGTGCCAGCAGCTTAGGGACAGAGCGCGAGCAGTACTTC. Its translation: CASSLGTEREQYF.

The gene calls are TRBV10-3 and TRBJ1-2, with a weak D call TRBD1 (6 bases). The CDR3 sequence is 14 residues long. Trimming stripped 7 bases from V and 4 bases from J, with 16 bases between. Germline lookup yields CDR1 ENHRY and CDR2 SYGVKD. The CDR3 DNA reads as TGTGCCATCAACCCGGGGGCGGGTGGCTATGGCTACACCTTC. Translation gives CAINPGAGGYGYTF.

This clone appeared a few times. The gene calls are TRBV7-8 and TRBJ1-2; 10 bases map to TRBD1. Germline V lookup: CDR1 SGHVS, CDR2 FQNEAQ. Losses at the gene ends were 4 bases for V and 8 bases for J; bases not matched to a gene: 7. CDR3 size: 14 residues. The CDR3 loop is CASSSTGGGYGYTF. CDR3 coding DNA: TGTGCCAGCAGCTCGACAGGGGGCGGCTACGGCTACACCTTC.

This sequence joins TRBV28 and TRBJ1-2; TRBD1 matches 7 bases. From germline, CDR1 is MDHEN and CDR2 SYDVKM. The junction had 8 bases not matched to a gene; V was cut back by 6 bases and J by 4 bases. This CDR3 spans 14 amino acids. CDR3 sequence: CASSSTGASYGYTF. For the CDR3, the DNA is TGTGCCAGCAGCTCAACAGGGGCTTCCTATGGCTACACCTTC.